This passage covers 3 T cell receptor beta chains from one sample sequenced in a study of T-cell reconstitution after alpha-beta-depleted transplantation in children. A TCRbeta library incorporating unique molecular identifiers was prepared. TCRdb processed the PCR reads anew with MiXCR; each CDR3 protein has one entry. The sample gives roughly 6,000 distinct CDR3 sequences, around 16% of which show up once; less than 85% is in the top ten. Here the sequenced sample was PBMCs, mostly from graft donor cells, taken 180 days after TCRalphabeta/CD19-depleted stem cell transplant. Every receptor here comes from a patient aged 2-10 years who had a stem cell transplant for inherited bone marrow failure, so the T cells may come from the graft donor.

This clonotype showed up many times. The chain employs TRBV20-1 and TRBJ2-7; the D is unclear. Per germline, CDR1 DFQATT and CDR2 SNEGSKA (reference sequence). V was clipped by 0 bases and J by 0 bases, with 12 bases between them. This CDR3 spans 15 amino acids. The CDR3: CSARDWKVYSYEQYF. CDR3 sequence (DNA): TGCAGTGCTAGAGATTGGAAGGTGTACTCCTACGAGCAGTACTTC.

In this sample, this clonotype turned up many times. This chain uses TRBV9 with TRBJ1-1; 7 nucleotides agree with TRBD1. Germline CDR1 reads SGDLS; CDR2 reads YYNGEE. There are 16 residues in the CDR3. After removal of 0 bases from V and 1 base from J, the junction contained 6 bases not matched to a gene. The CDR3 sequence: CASSVGAGGRNTEAFF. The CDR3 coding sequence is TGTGCCAGCAGCGTAGGGGCAGGGGGACGGAACACTGAAGCTTTCTTT.

The table lists this clonotype with many counts. V is TRBV20-1 and J is TRBJ1-2, with 7 bases that match TRBD1. CDR3 length: 14 residues. The V gene end was trimmed by 2 bases and the J gene end by 2 bases; junction bases not matched to a gene: 5. Per germline, CDR1 DFQATT and CDR2 SNEGSKA (reference sequence). Here the CDR3 reads CSARRVGGNYGYTF. The CDR3 coding sequence is TGCAGTGCTAGAAGGGTAGGGGGCAACTATGGCTACACCTTC.